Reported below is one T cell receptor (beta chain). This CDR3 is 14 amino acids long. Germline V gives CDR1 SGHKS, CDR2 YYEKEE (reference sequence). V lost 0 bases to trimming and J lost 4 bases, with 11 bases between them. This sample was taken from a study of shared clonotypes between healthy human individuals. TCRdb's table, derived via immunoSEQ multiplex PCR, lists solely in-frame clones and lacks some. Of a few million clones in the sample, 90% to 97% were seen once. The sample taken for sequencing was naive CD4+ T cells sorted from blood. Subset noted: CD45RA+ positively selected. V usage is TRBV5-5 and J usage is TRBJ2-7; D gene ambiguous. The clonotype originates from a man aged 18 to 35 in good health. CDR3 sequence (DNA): TGTGCCAGCAGCTTGGTTGCTGGCAATTACGAGCAGTACTTC. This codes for CASSLVAGNYEQYF.